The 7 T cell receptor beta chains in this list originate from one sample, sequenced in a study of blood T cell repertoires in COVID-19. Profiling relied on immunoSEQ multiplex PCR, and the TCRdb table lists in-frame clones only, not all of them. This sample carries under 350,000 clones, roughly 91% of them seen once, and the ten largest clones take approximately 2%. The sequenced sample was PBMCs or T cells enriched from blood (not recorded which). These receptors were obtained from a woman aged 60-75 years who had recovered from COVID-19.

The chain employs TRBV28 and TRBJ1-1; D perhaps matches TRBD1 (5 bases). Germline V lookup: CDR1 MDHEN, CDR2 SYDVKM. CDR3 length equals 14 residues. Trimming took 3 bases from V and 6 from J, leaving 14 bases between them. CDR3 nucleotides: TGTGCCAGCAGTTTTGTACAGGTTGGCGCTGAAGCTTTCTTT. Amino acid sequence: CASSFVQVGAEAFF.

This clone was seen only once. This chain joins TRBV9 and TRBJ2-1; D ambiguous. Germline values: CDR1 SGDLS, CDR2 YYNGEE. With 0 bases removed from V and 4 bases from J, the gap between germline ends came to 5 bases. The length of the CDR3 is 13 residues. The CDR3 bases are TGTGCCAGCAGCGTAGCTACTTACAATGAGCAGTTCTTC. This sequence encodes CASSVATYNEQFF.

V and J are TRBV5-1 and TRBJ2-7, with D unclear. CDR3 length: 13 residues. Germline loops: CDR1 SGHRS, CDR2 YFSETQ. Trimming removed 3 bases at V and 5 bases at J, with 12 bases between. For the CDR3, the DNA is TGCGCCAGCAGCTCCACCCTAGAGGACGAGCAGTACTTC. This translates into CASSSTLEDEQYF. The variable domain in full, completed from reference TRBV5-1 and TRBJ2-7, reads KAGVTQTPRYLIKTRGQQVTLSCSPISGHRSVSWYQQTPGQGLQFLFEYFSETQRNKGNFPGRFSGRQFSNSRSEMNVSTLELGDSALYLCASSSTLEDEQYFGPGTRLTVT.

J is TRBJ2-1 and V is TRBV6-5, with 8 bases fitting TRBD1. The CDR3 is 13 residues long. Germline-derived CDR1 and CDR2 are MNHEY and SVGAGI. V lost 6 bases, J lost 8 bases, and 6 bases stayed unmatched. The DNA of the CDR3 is TGTGCCAGCAGACACGGACAGGGCTATGAGCAGTTCTTC. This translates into CASRHGQGYEQFF.

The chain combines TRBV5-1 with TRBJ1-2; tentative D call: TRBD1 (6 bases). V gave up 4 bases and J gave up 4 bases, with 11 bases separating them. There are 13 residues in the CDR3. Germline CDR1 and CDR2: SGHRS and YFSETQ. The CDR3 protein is CASSPGESYGYTF. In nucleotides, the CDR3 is TGCGCCAGCAGCCCAGGGGAGTCCTATGGCTACACCTTC.

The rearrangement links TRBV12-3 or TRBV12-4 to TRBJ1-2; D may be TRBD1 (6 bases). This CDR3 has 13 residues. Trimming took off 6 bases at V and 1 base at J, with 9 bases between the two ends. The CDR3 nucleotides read TGTGCCAGCAGGGACAGTTATAACTATGGCTACACCTTC. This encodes CASRDSYNYGYTF.

CDR3 amino acids: CASSKDRVYGYTF. In DNA form, the CDR3 reads TGTGCCAGCAGTAAGGACAGGGTTTATGGCTACACCTTC. This chain joins TRBV27 and TRBJ1-2, with 8 positions matching TRBD1. The CDR3 runs to 13 residues. Trimming removed 5 bases from V and 5 bases from J; junction bases left unmatched: 4. Germline V gene lookup returns CDR1 MNHEY and CDR2 SMNVEV (reference sequence).